The 27 T cell receptor beta chains below come from one sample, sequenced in a study of T cell responses to AZD1222 COVID-19 vaccine. TCRdb's table, derived via immunoSEQ multiplex PCR, lists solely in-frame clones and lacks some. The sample contains more than 95,000 clones, 86% of which appear only once. The specimen comprised peripheral blood, sampled 28 days after the second dose of the MenACWY control vaccine. Every receptor here comes from an adult who received the MenACWY meningococcal vaccine as a control.

The V and J genes are TRBV9 and TRBJ2-7; D perhaps matches TRBD2 (5 bases). Trimming left V 5 bases short and J 0 bases short, with 15 bases between. Germline values: CDR1 SGDLS, CDR2 YYNGEE. There are 15 residues in the CDR3. CDR3 DNA: TGTGCCAGCAGTCAAGACGCCAGCGGCTCCTACGAGCAGTACTTC. The encoded protein is CASSQDASGSYEQYF.

The chain is built from TRBV20-1 and TRBJ1-1, with D hard to call. CDR1 is DFQATT, CDR2 SNEGSKA, per germline (reference sequence). Trimming removed 8 bases at V and 2 bases at J, with 9 bases between. CDR3 length equals 11 residues. The CDR3 spells CSTLVNTEAFF. Here the CDR3 DNA reads TGCAGTACCCTAGTCAACACTGAAGCTTTCTTT.

This clone was observed once. The chain combines TRBV3-1 (or the pseudogene TRBV3-2) with TRBJ2-5; 7 bases align to TRBD1. The CDR3 has 15 amino acids. Germline trimming cut 2 bases from V and 2 bases from J; bases unmatched to any gene: 5. Germline CDR1 reads LGHDT; CDR2 reads YNNKEL (reference sequence). In DNA, the CDR3 is TGTGCCAGCAGCCAAATTTCGACAGGGCAAGAGACCCAGTACTTC. Residues: CASSQISTGQETQYF.

This clone turned up a few times. This rearrangement joins TRBV7-9 to TRBJ2-7, with D hard to call. The CDR3 is 12 amino acids. V was pared by 5 bases and J by 6 bases, with 11 bases between. Germline CDR1 SEHNR, CDR2 FQNEAQ (reference sequence). In nucleotides, the CDR3 is TGTGCCAGCAGCCCCTTGGGCGGCGAGCAGTACTTC. This codes for CASSPLGGEQYF.

J is TRBJ2-5 and V is TRBV7-2; the match to TRBD2 covers 9 bases. The CDR3 runs 16 residues. V dropped 4 bases and J dropped 5; count of bases not matched to a gene: 11. The germline gives CDR1 SGHTA, CDR2 FQGNSA. This CDR3 reads CASSSSSGSGGETQYF. CDR3 sequence (DNA): TGTGCCAGCAGCTCCTCTAGTGGTAGCGGGGGTGAGACCCAGTACTTC.

By frequency in the sample, this clone is medium-sized (0.01 to 0.1%). The CDR3 region is CASSEGRTREQYF. DNA for the CDR3: TGTGCCAGCAGTGAAGGTCGAACGAGGGAGCAGTACTTC. V usage is TRBV6-1 and J usage is TRBJ2-7; no firm D call. CDR1 and CDR2 (germline): MNHNS, SASEGT. The CDR3 has 13 residues. Trimming stripped 1 base from V and 7 bases from J, with 11 bases between.

This clone occurred a few times. The rearrangement links TRBV12-3 or TRBV12-4 to TRBJ1-2, with D uncertain. The CDR3 totals 11 residues. V lost 4 bases and J lost 1, with 1 base in between. The CDR3 nucleotides read TGTGCCAGCAGTTATAACTATGGCTACACCTTC. As protein: CASSYNYGYTF.

In this sample, this clone turned up a few times. The chain recombines TRBV3-1 (or the pseudogene TRBV3-2) with TRBJ2-7, with 8 nucleotides matching TRBD1. This CDR3 spans 17 amino acids. Germline V gene lookup returns CDR1 LGHDT and CDR2 YNNKEL (reference sequence). Trimming removed 4 bases from V and 4 bases from J; junction bases left unmatched: 15. CDR3: CASSLTSGTGTLYEQYF. The CDR3 DNA is TGTGCCAGCAGCCTTACCTCCGGGACAGGAACGTTATACGAGCAGTACTTC.

The chain is built from TRBV21-1 and TRBJ2-7; the tabulated D call, TRBD2, remains unverified against the DNA. TRBV21-1 counts as a pseudogene. The CDR3 has 19 residues. The CDR3 is CASSKGTRGERGKGYEQYF. DNA of the CDR3: TGTGCCAGCAGCAAGGGAACCCGCGGGGAGAGGGGAAAAGGGTACGAGCAGTACTTC.

This clone was picked up a small number of times. This sequence joins TRBV7-3 and TRBJ2-1, with a weak D call TRBD2 (7 bases). V was pared by 2 bases and J by 0 bases, with 11 bases between. The CDR3 has 16 amino acids. CDR1 is SGHTA and CDR2 is FQGTGA in the germline V gene. The CDR3, as DNA: TGTGCCAGCAGCTTAGTCGGGGGGCCCTCCTACAATGAGCAGTTCTTC. Protein product: CASSLVGGPSYNEQFF.

The chain has TRBV25-1 and TRBJ1-4, with D unclear. The CDR3 totals 14 residues. CDR1 is MGHDK, CDR2 SYGVNS, per germline. Trimming left V 2 bases short and J 7 bases short, with 11 bases between. The CDR3 coding sequence is TGTGCCAGCAGTGAAACCCAAAAGGGTGAAAAACTGTTTTTT. This gives the protein CASSETQKGEKLFF.

The rearrangement links TRBV29-1 to TRBJ2-5; D could derive from TRBD1 or TRBD2 (5 bases each). Germline V gives CDR1 SQVTM, CDR2 ANQGSEA. V lost 6 bases to trimming and J lost 4 bases, with 12 bases between them. The CDR3 totals 12 residues. The CDR3 nucleotides read TGCAGCGTAGACAGCGGCTCAGAGACCCAGTACTTC. Translation gives CSVDSGSETQYF.

The chain has TRBV28 and TRBJ1-1; 9 nucleotides match TRBD1. J lost 5 bases, V lost 6 bases, and 19 bases had no gene match. The CDR3 spans 18 residues. The germline CDR1 and CDR2 sequences are MDHEN and SYDVKM. In DNA, the CDR3 is TGTGCCAGCAGGCACGATACCCCCCGGGACAGGGTTGGGACTGAAGCTTTCTTT. This codes for CASRHDTPRDRVGTEAFF.

A note on this clone: One end of the junction fails to match germline, which may point to a read error. The V call is TRBV2, the J call TRBJ2-7; D may be TRBD2 (6 bases). The germline gives CDR1 SNHLY, CDR2 FYNNEI. The CDR3 consists of 14 residues. The CDR3 DNA reads as TGTGCCAGCAGCGAAGGGAGGCAGTACTACGAGCAGTACTTC. It specifies CASSEGRQYYEQYF.

The chain has TRBV7-8 and TRBJ1-5; possible D gene TRBD1, 5 bases. This CDR3 has 17 residues. Per the germline V gene, CDR1 is SGHVS and CDR2 is FQNEAQ. The V gene lost 3 bases and the J gene lost 2 bases, with 17 bases spanning the gap. The CDR3, as DNA: TGTGCCAGCAGCTTTGGCACCCGGAGGGGTGGCAATCAGCCCCAGCATTTT. It encodes CASSFGTRRGGNQPQHF.

This chain uses TRBV7-8 with TRBJ2-7, with no clear D. CDR1 and CDR2 from the germline V gene are SGHVS and FQNEAQ. The V and J ends lost 4 bases and 5 bases respectively, with 6 bases between them. This CDR3 region has 11 residues. CDR3 DNA sequence: TGTGCCAGCAGCTACGACAACGAGCAGTACTTC. It specifies CASSYDNEQYF.

This chain joins TRBV6-5 and TRBJ1-5; maybe TRBD1 (6 bases). Germline values: CDR1 MNHEY, CDR2 SVGAGI. This CDR3 comprises 15 residues. V dropped 0 bases and J dropped 7 bases, with 13 bases sitting between them. The CDR3 loop is CASSYSWQGKQPQHF. As DNA, the CDR3 is TGTGCCAGCAGTTACTCGTGGCAGGGGAAACAGCCCCAGCATTTT.

The CDR3 region has the DNA TGTGCCAGCTACCTCCCGGGACGAAACTATGGCTACACCTTC. It is translated as CASYLPGRNYGYTF. The V call is TRBV7-9, the J call TRBJ1-2; a possible D gene is TRBD1 (5 bases). This CDR3 has 14 amino acids. Germline V gene sequence: CDR1 SEHNR, CDR2 FQNEAQ (reference sequence). V was pared by 8 bases and J by 2 bases, with 15 bases between. Full variable domain (remainder filled in from reference TRBV7-9 and TRBJ1-2): DTGVSQNPRHKITKRGQNVTFRCDPISEHNRLYWYRQTLGQGPEFLTYFQNEAQLEKSRLLSDRFSAERPKGSFSTLEIQRTEQGDSAMYLCASYLPGRNYGYTFGSGTRLTVV.

This chain connects TRBV7-9 to TRBJ1-1; D is unclear. This CDR3 region has 13 residues. Trimming pared 7 bases from V and 2 bases from J, leaving 11 bases between. In germline, CDR1 is SEHNR, CDR2 FQNEAQ (reference sequence). The CDR3, as DNA: TGTGCCAGCATCAAGGCGGGAAACACTGAAGCTTTCTTT. Its translation is CASIKAGNTEAFF.

The chain links TRBV19 to TRBJ2-6; tentatively, D is TRBD2 (5 bases). Between the trimmed V and J ends, which lost 2 bases and 0 bases, there was a span of 17 bases. CDR1 is LNHDA and CDR2 is SQIVND in the germline V gene (reference sequence). The CDR3 spans 19 residues. The CDR3 is CASSINPGRGSSGANVLTF. DNA of the CDR3: TGTGCCAGTAGTATAAATCCGGGGAGAGGCTCCTCTGGGGCCAACGTCCTGACTTTC.

The chain uses TRBV19 and TRBJ2-1; D is possibly TRBD2 (6 bases). There are 16 residues in the CDR3. Deletions cut 3 bases from V and 5 bases from J, with 17 bases between. The germline V gene has CDR1 LNHDA and CDR2 SQIVND (reference sequence). CDR3 in DNA: TGTGCCAGTAGTATCGGGGACCGGGACTGGAACAATGAGCAGTTCTTC. The encoded protein is CASSIGDRDWNNEQFF.

V and J are TRBV18 and TRBJ1-2; no definite D call. With 3 bases removed from V and 8 bases from J, the gap between germline ends came to 19 bases. The CDR3 contains 15 residues. Germline CDR1 is KGHSH and CDR2 is LQKENI. The chain's CDR3 is CASSPRTGKTWGYTF. The DNA for the CDR3 is TGTGCCAGCTCACCCAGGACCGGGAAAACGTGGGGCTACACCTTC.

The CDR3 here is CASRFGQEHYTF. In DNA, the CDR3 is TGTGCCAGCAGATTCGGACAGGAACACTACACCTTC. The chain uses TRBV2 and TRBJ1-2; 7 bases match TRBD1. Losses at the gene ends were 6 bases for V and 10 bases for J; bases not matched to a gene: 8. This CDR3 contains 12 residues. Germline V gene data show CDR1 as SNHLY and CDR2 as FYNNEI.

The genes are TRBV9 and TRBJ1-6; 7 nucleotides align to TRBD1. Germline CDR1 SGDLS, CDR2 YYNGEE. J was trimmed by 8 bases and V by 0 bases; bases with no gene match: 5. The CDR3 length is 15 residues. CDR3 nucleotides: TGTGCCAGCAGCGTAGTTCCAGGGGGAGATTCACCCCTCCACTTT. Its translation: CASSVVPGGDSPLHF.

J is TRBJ1-6 and V is TRBV7-9; a possible D gene is TRBD1 (5 bases). Per germline, CDR1 SEHNR and CDR2 FQNEAQ (reference sequence). Trimming left V 2 bases short and J 12 bases short, with 11 bases between. This CDR3 comprises 13 residues. The CDR3 bases are TGTGCCAGCAGCTTAATGGGGCAGGAACCCCTCCACTTT. Translated: CASSLMGQEPLHF.

The rearrangement links TRBV7-2 to TRBJ1-5, with D perhaps matching TRBD1 (5 bases). This CDR3 has 17 amino acids. The germline V and J ends were trimmed by 2 bases and 0 bases, with 14 bases remaining between them. Germline V gene sequence: CDR1 SGHTA, CDR2 FQGNSA. CDR3 protein: CASSLKATVNSNQPQHF. The CDR3 DNA is TGTGCCAGCAGCTTAAAGGCGACAGTGAATAGCAATCAGCCCCAGCATTTT.

This chain connects TRBV18 to TRBJ2-7, with 7 positions matching TRBD1. Germline lookup yields CDR1 KGHSH and CDR2 LQKENI. V lost 3 bases and J lost 4; bases outside the gene matches: 9. CDR3 length: 15 residues. Written as DNA, the CDR3 is TGTGCCAGCTCACCGTCAGGGGGACAGCTATACGAGCAGTACTTC. Translation: CASSPSGGQLYEQYF.